A single sample is the source of the 5 T cell receptor beta chains below, sequenced in a study of cytomegalovirus exposure and HLA in healthy donors. Using immunoSEQ multiplex PCR, the repertoire was profiled, and TCRdb retains in-frame clones only, with some absent. The profile shows around 170,000 clones, 85% of them singletons. Input material: PBMCs. The origin of the receptors is a young man in good health and CMV-seropositive.

The V gene is TRBV5-1, the J gene TRBJ2-6; D is possibly TRBD2 (5 bases). Germline loops: CDR1 SGHRS, CDR2 YFSETQ. This CDR3 contains 15 residues. V was pared by 3 bases and J by 2 bases, with 9 bases between. CDR3 sequence (DNA): TGCGCCAGCAGCTCCTCGGGGACTGGGGCCAACGTCCTGACTTTC. Its translation: CASSSSGTGANVLTF.

The rearrangement joins TRBV27 to TRBJ2-7, with 7 bases fitting TRBD2. Looked up from germline, CDR1 is MNHEY and CDR2 is SMNVEV (reference sequence). Unmatched junction bases numbered 5, after V lost 2 bases and J lost 4 bases. The CDR3 totals 14 residues. CDR3 region: CASSLKRDRYEQYF. The CDR3 DNA is TGTGCCAGCAGTTTAAAGCGGGATCGTTACGAGCAGTACTTC.

J is TRBJ2-6 and V is TRBV7-8, with D tentatively TRBD2 (6 bases). In germline, CDR1 is SGHVS, CDR2 FQNEAQ. V was shortened by 4 bases and J by 0 bases, with 7 bases between the two germline ends. The CDR3 is 15 residues long. The CDR3 is CASSWRGSGANVLTF. The CDR3, as DNA: TGTGCCAGCAGCTGGAGGGGCTCTGGGGCCAACGTCCTGACTTTC.

This clone was observed a handful of times. The gene calls are TRBV5-1 and TRBJ2-7; tentatively, D is TRBD1 (6 bases). Between the trimmed V and J ends, which lost 7 bases and 5 bases, there was a span of 13 bases. Germline CDR1 reads SGHRS; CDR2 reads YFSETQ. The CDR3 contains 12 residues. The CDR3 nucleotides are TGCGCCAGCTCGGGATCAGGGGACGAGCAGTACTTC. This translates into CASSGSGDEQYF.

This rearrangement joins TRBV4-1 to TRBJ2-1, with TRBD2 identical over 9 bases. The ends lost 11 bases at V and 4 bases at J; junction bases unmatched: 6. The CDR3 runs to 13 residues. CDR1 and CDR2 from the germline V gene are MGHRA and YSYEKL. CDR3 loop: CARLAEFYNEQFF. CDR3 DNA: TGCGCCCGACTAGCGGAATTTTACAATGAGCAGTTCTTC.